What follows are 28 T cell receptor beta chains derived from one specimen sequenced in a study of blood T cell repertoires in COVID-19. Sequencing used immunoSEQ multiplex PCR; TCRdb keeps in-frame clones, though not all of them. This table holds some 700,000 clones, 70% to 90% found once. Sequencing was done on a sample of peripheral blood. These receptors all come from a woman aged 18 to 35 with acute or convalescent COVID-19.

V gene TRBV7-9 combines with J gene TRBJ1-1; D is unresolved. The V gene's germline CDR1 is SEHNR and CDR2 FQNEAQ (reference sequence). V was pared by 5 bases and J by 12 bases, with 19 bases between. The CDR3 loop spans 13 amino acids. In DNA form, the CDR3 reads TGTGCCAGCAGCGGGGAGGGCCTCCCGAAGACTTTCTTT. This sequence encodes CASSGEGLPKTFF.

The chain recombines TRBV12-5 with TRBJ2-3, with D unresolved. CDR3 length: 12 residues. The germline V and J ends were trimmed by 0 bases and 6 bases, with 4 bases remaining between them. The germline V gene encodes CDR1 LGHNT and CDR2 FRNRAP. CDR3 sequence reads: CASGLVADTQYF. CDR3 in DNA: TGTGCTAGTGGTTTGGTCGCGGATACGCAGTATTTT.

The DNA of the CDR3 is TGTGCCAGCTCACCCTGGGAGGATACGCAGTATTTT. Protein product: CASSPWEDTQYF. The rearrangement uses TRBV18 and TRBJ2-3, with TRBD2 as a possible D gene (5 bases). Germline V gene data show CDR1 as KGHSH and CDR2 as LQKENI. V was trimmed by 3 bases and J by 6 bases, leaving 7 bases between them. The CDR3 extends over 12 amino acids.

This sequence joins TRBV6-1 and TRBJ2-1, with TRBD2 matching 13 bases. The CDR3 sequence is 16 residues long. Germline V CDR1 and CDR2: MNHNS, SASEGT. V shed 3 bases and J 4 bases; nucleotides not matched to a gene: 3. As DNA, the CDR3 is TGTGCCAGCAGTGACAGACTAGCGGGGGGTTACAATGAGCAGTTCTTC. Protein product: CASSDRLAGGYNEQFF.

This clone was seen just once. V and J are TRBV15 and TRBJ2-7; TRBD1 aligns across 7 bases. The CDR3 consists of 15 residues. Looked up from germline, CDR1 is LNHNV and CDR2 is YYDKDF (reference sequence). The junction had 6 bases not matched to a gene; V was cut back by 1 base and J by 3 bases. The CDR3 DNA is TGTGCCACCAGCAGAGGGGTCGGACAGGACTACGAGCAGTACTTC. Translating gives CATSRGVGQDYEQYF.

The chain joins TRBV6-5 to TRBJ1-2, with D possibly being TRBD1 (5 bases). Germline V gives CDR1 MNHEY, CDR2 SVGAGI. The CDR3 is 14 residues long. V gave up 5 bases and J gave up 6 bases, with 16 bases separating them. The CDR3 spells CASSTGNYNDGYTF. CDR3 sequence (DNA): TGTGCCAGCAGTACAGGAAATTACAATGATGGCTACACCTTC.

This chain joins TRBV7-3 and TRBJ1-2; 7 bases are shared with TRBD1. The CDR3 runs to 13 residues. The V and J ends lost 5 bases and 8 bases, in that order; junction bases with no gene match: 8. CDR1 and CDR2 (germline): SGHTA, FQGTGA. CDR3 sequence (DNA): TGTGCCAGCAGCCCGGGACAGTTTCGGGGCTACACCTTC. Its translation is CASSPGQFRGYTF.

This clone appeared a single time. The rearrangement joins TRBV21-1 to TRBJ1-2. TRBV21-1 is assigned pseudogene status. This CDR3 contains 11 residues. CDR3 region: CAHSMLYGYTF. The CDR3 bases are TGTGCCCACTCGATGCTCTATGGCTACACCTTC.

Concerning this clone itself: The sample contains more than one DNA sequence encoding this CDR3. The chain is built from TRBV30 and TRBJ1-2; D is possibly TRBD1 (5 bases). The CDR3 is 12 residues long. Germline V gives CDR1 GTSNPN, CDR2 SVGIG (reference sequence). V gave up 1 base and J gave up 2 bases, with 5 bases separating them. In nucleotides, the CDR3 is TGTGCCTGGAGTGGGGGCAACTATGGCTACACCTTC. Protein sequence: CAWSGGNYGYTF.

For the CDR3, the DNA is TGTGCCTGGAGCCTCGGGGGGCCCGGGCAGCCCCAGCATTTT. This codes for CAWSLGGPGQPQHF. J is TRBJ1-5 and V is TRBV30, with TRBD1 as a possible D gene (6 bases). The CDR3 length is 14 residues. Germline V gene data show CDR1 as GTSNPN and CDR2 as SVGIG (reference sequence). Trimming cost V 3 bases and J 7 bases, with 16 bases left between them.

As to this clone: This sample also contains other DNA sequences that code for the same CDR3. The rearrangement uses TRBV2 and TRBJ1-2; D not resolved. Germline V CDR1 and CDR2: SNHLY, FYNNEI. The CDR3 consists of 13 residues. The V end lost 2 bases, the J end lost 2 bases, and 6 bases lay between the germline ends. CDR3 loop: CASSERGNYGYTF. DNA of the CDR3: TGTGCCAGCAGTGAACGGGGAAACTATGGCTACACCTTC.

This chain connects TRBV18 to TRBJ1-3, with unresolved D. The V gene's germline CDR1 is KGHSH and CDR2 LQKENI. The CDR3 contains 15 residues. The ends were cut back, 2 bases at V and 0 bases at J, with 8 bases in the middle. CDR3 nucleotides: TGTGCCAGCTCACCAATGGAGAGCTCTGGAAACACCATATATTTT. It is translated as CASSPMESSGNTIYF. Full variable domain (rest looked up from reference TRBV18 and TRBJ1-3): NAGVMQNPRHLVRRRGQEARLRCSPMKGHSHVYWYRQLPEEGLKFMVYLQKENIIDESGMPKERFSAEFPKEGPSILRIQQVVRGDSAAYFCASSPMESSGNTIYFGEGSWLTVV.

This chain joins TRBV7-3 and TRBJ2-3, with D unresolved. The V gene lost 5 bases and the J gene lost 0 bases, with 6 bases spanning the gap. The CDR3 is made up of 13 amino acids. Germline V lookup: CDR1 SGHTA, CDR2 FQGTGA. The CDR3 bases are TGTGCCAGCAGCGGTACTAGCACAGATACGCAGTATTTT. Its translation: CASSGTSTDTQYF.

The V call is TRBV6-4, the J call TRBJ2-2; D possibly corresponds to TRBD1 (5 bases). The germline V gene has CDR1 MRHNA and CDR2 SNTAGT. Deletions cut 2 bases from V and 5 bases from J, with 9 bases between. The CDR3 contains 14 residues. Here the CDR3 DNA reads TGTGCCAGCAGTGACAGGGGTGATACCGGGGAGCTGTTTTTT. It translates to CASSDRGDTGELFF.

The chain carries TRBV5-8 and TRBJ1-1; D ambiguous. Trimming removed 0 bases at V and 0 bases at J, with 12 bases between. The CDR3 loop spans 16 amino acids. Germline V CDR1 and CDR2: SGHTS, YDEGEE. This chain's CDR3 is CASSLDSHSMNTEAFF. The CDR3 DNA reads TGTGCCAGCAGCTTGGATTCTCACAGCATGAACACTGAAGCTTTCTTT.

The V and J genes are TRBV7-6 and TRBJ2-3; 14 nucleotides align to TRBD2. CDR1 and CDR2 (germline): SGHVS, FNYEAQ. This CDR3 region has 16 residues. Trimming removed 6 bases from V and 2 bases from J; junction bases left unmatched: 4. The CDR3, as DNA: TGTGCCAGCAGTCGGACTAGCGGGGGGATCACAGATACGCAGTATTTT. Residues: CASSRTSGGITDTQYF. Full variable domain (outside the CDR3, taken from reference TRBV7-6 and TRBJ2-3): GAGVSQSPRYKVTKRGQDVALRCDPISGHVSLYWYRQALGQGPEFLTYFNYEAQQDKSGLPNDRFSAERPEGSISTLTIQRTEQRDSAMYRCASSRTSGGITDTQYFGPGTRLTVL.

This clone has a single count. CDR3 in amino acids: CASRGGRNYGYTF. In nucleotides, the CDR3 is TGTGCCAGCAGGGGGGGACGGAACTATGGCTACACCTTC. V is TRBV12-3 or TRBV12-4 and J is TRBJ1-2; weak D call: TRBD1 (5 bases). This CDR3 spans 13 amino acids. The V gene lost 6 bases and the J gene lost 2 bases, with 10 bases spanning the gap.

V is TRBV4-1 and J is TRBJ2-4; D not certain. The germline V gene encodes CDR1 MGHRA and CDR2 YSYEKL. This CDR3 contains 15 residues. V lost 1 base, J lost 0 bases, and 7 bases lay in between. The CDR3 bases are TGCGCCAGCAGCCAAGTTGGCTTAGCCAAAAACATTCAGTACTTC. Protein product: CASSQVGLAKNIQYF.

V is TRBV5-8 and J is TRBJ2-3, with unresolved D. V lost 1 base and J lost 0, with 9 bases in between. Germline CDR1 SGHTS, CDR2 YDEGEE. CDR3 length: 15 residues. The CDR3, as DNA: TGTGCCAGCAGCTTGAGGCGGAAAAGCACAGATACGCAGTATTTT. It yields the protein CASSLRRKSTDTQYF.

The CDR3: CASSEWAVDNEQFF. As DNA, the CDR3 is TGTGCCAGCAGTGAATGGGCCGTTGACAATGAGCAGTTCTTC. V and J are TRBV6-1 and TRBJ2-1; D is unresolved. The ends were cut back, 2 bases at V and 5 bases at J, with 10 bases in the middle. Looked up from germline, CDR1 is MNHNS and CDR2 is SASEGT. The CDR3 sequence is 14 residues long.

The V and J genes are TRBV6-2 or TRBV6-3 and TRBJ1-1, with D maybe TRBD1 (5 bases). Deletions cut 6 bases from V and 6 bases from J, with 20 bases between. The CDR3 has 15 residues. CDR1 and CDR2 from the germline V gene are MNHEY and SVGEGT. For the CDR3, the DNA is TGTGCCAGCAGCGCGACTCAGGGACTCGCGGCTGAAGCTTTCTTT. The encoded protein is CASSATQGLAAEAFF.

The chain carries TRBV5-1 and TRBJ1-1; D call uncertain. Between the trimmed V and J ends, which lost 0 bases and 5 bases, there was a span of 8 bases. CDR3 length equals 13 residues. CDR1 and CDR2 from the germline V gene are SGHRS and YFSETQ. CDR3 sequence reads: CASSLVWATEAFF. For the CDR3, the DNA is TGCGCCAGCAGCTTGGTCTGGGCTACTGAAGCTTTCTTT. The full variable domain, its missing parts supplied by reference TRBV5-1 and TRBJ1-1, is KAGVTQTPRYLIKTRGQQVTLSCSPISGHRSVSWYQQTPGQGLQFLFEYFSETQRNKGNFPGRFSGRQFSNSRSEMNVSTLELGDSALYLCASSLVWATEAFFGQGTRLTVV.

This clone was found a few times. V usage is TRBV5-8 and J usage is TRBJ1-5; 9 positions match TRBD1. Germline V gene lookup returns CDR1 SGHTS and CDR2 YDEGEE. The J segment lost 4 bases and the V segment lost 4 bases, leaving 15 bases of the junction unmatched. The length of the CDR3 is 18 residues. In DNA, the CDR3 is TGTGCCAGCAGCGTCACTACGGGGACAGGGCAACTTAATCAGCCCCAGCATTTT. Translating it yields CASSVTTGTGQLNQPQHF.

V and J are TRBV3-1 (or the pseudogene TRBV3-2) and TRBJ1-1, with D perhaps matching TRBD1 (5 bases). Trimming removed 0 bases from V and 3 bases from J, with 11 bases in between. Per the germline V gene, CDR1 is LGHDT and CDR2 is YNNKEL (reference sequence). This CDR3 has 15 amino acids. The CDR3 here is CASSQDGWGHTEAFF. DNA of the CDR3: TGTGCCAGCAGCCAAGACGGATGGGGCCACACTGAAGCTTTCTTT.

This chain joins TRBV6-5 and TRBJ1-5; a possible D gene is TRBD1 (5 bases). V dropped 3 bases and J dropped 7 bases, with 13 bases sitting between them. The CDR3 contains 14 residues. CDR1 and CDR2 from the germline V gene are MNHEY and SVGAGI. CDR3 in amino acids: CASSYRGGEQPQHF. CDR3 nucleotides: TGTGCCAGCAGTTATAGGGGTGGAGAGCAGCCCCAGCATTTT.

The CDR3 sequence: CASSERSGGPYSNQPQHF. CDR3 sequence (DNA): TGTGCCAGCAGTGAAAGATCAGGGGGACCTTATAGCAATCAGCCCCAGCATTTT. The chain has TRBV6-1 and TRBJ1-5; 7 bases are shared with TRBD1. The germline V gene has CDR1 MNHNS and CDR2 SASEGT. The CDR3 consists of 18 residues. The V segment lost 2 bases and the J segment 0 bases; nucleotides outside the gene matches: 10.

The J gene is TRBJ1-1, the V gene TRBV7-2, with 7 bases fitting TRBD1. CDR1 and CDR2 from the germline V gene are SGHTA and FQGNSA. V was pared by 5 bases and J by 8 bases, with 11 bases of the junction left unmatched. This CDR3 contains 14 residues. The CDR3 spells CASSDQGEITEAFF. In DNA, the CDR3 is TGTGCCAGCAGCGACCAGGGGGAGATAACGGAAGCTTTCTTT. Combining the CDR3 with reference TRBV7-2 and TRBJ1-1 gives the whole variable domain GAGVSQSPSNKVTEKGKDVELRCDPISGHTALYWYRQSLGQGLEFLIYFQGNSAPDKSGLPSDRFSAERTGGSVSTLTIQRTQQEDSAVYLCASSDQGEITEAFFGQGTRLTVV.

This chain connects TRBV19 to TRBJ1-2, with TRBD1 matching over 7 bases. The CDR3 runs to 18 residues. Germline V lookup: CDR1 LNHDA, CDR2 SQIVND (reference sequence). V lost 5 bases and J lost 4; bases outside the gene matches: 19. The CDR3 region has the DNA TGTGCCAGTAGTGCGAGGGACAGATTAAAAGAACGATCCTATGGCTACACCTTC. Protein product: CASSARDRLKERSYGYTF.